A single sample gave rise to the 8 T cell receptor beta chains below, sequenced in a study of blood T cell repertoires in COVID-19. Measured with immunoSEQ multiplex PCR; TCRdb has only the in-frame clones, and not every one. The sample contains 120,000 or so clones, roughly four fifths of which appear only once. The sample comprised peripheral blood. The receptors were sampled from a human donor in a cohort sampled during active COVID-19.

The V and J genes are TRBV19 and TRBJ1-1, with D maybe TRBD1 (6 bases). V gave up 3 bases and J gave up 5 bases, with 10 bases separating them. From germline, CDR1 is LNHDA and CDR2 SQIVND (reference sequence). This CDR3 spans 13 amino acids. The CDR3 nucleotides are TGTGCCAGTAGTATCGGCAGGGGAACTGAAGCTTTCTTT. The encoded protein is CASSIGRGTEAFF.

The chain has TRBV18 and TRBJ1-1; D remains ambiguous. Germline CDR1 reads KGHSH; CDR2 reads LQKENI. CDR3 length equals 15 residues. V was pared by 6 bases and J by 3 bases, with 17 bases between. CDR3 in DNA: TGTGCCAGCTCTCTACTCCGGGAATGGGACACTGAAGCTTTCTTT. It encodes CASSLLREWDTEAFF.

This sequence joins TRBV3-1 (or the pseudogene TRBV3-2) and TRBJ2-5, with 12 bases identical to TRBD2. The CDR3 loop spans 15 amino acids. V dropped 4 bases and J dropped 2; count of bases not matched to a gene: 2. From germline, CDR1 is LGHDT and CDR2 YNNKEL (reference sequence). The CDR3 here is CASSRGLAGQETQYF. CDR3 sequence (DNA): TGTGCCAGCAGCCGAGGACTAGCGGGGCAAGAGACCCAGTACTTC.

Details on this clone: Sequence at one end of the junction differs from germline and may be a read error. The gene calls are TRBV7-7 and TRBJ2-2, with 7 bases fitting TRBD2. The CDR3 is 14 amino acids. Looked up from germline, CDR1 is SSHAT and CDR2 is FNYEAQ (reference sequence). The CDR3, as DNA: TGTGCTAGCAGCTTAGCGCGGGGGACCGGGGAGCTGTTTTTT. Its protein is CASSLARGTGELFF.

This clone was counted a few times. The chain links TRBV5-1 to TRBJ2-5; D possibly corresponds to TRBD1 (6 bases). The CDR3 has 15 amino acids. CDR1 is SGHRS and CDR2 is YFSETQ in the germline V gene. The V gene lost 5 bases and the J gene lost 5 bases, with 19 bases spanning the gap. In DNA, the CDR3 is TGCGCCAGCAGTGAGCAGGGGCGCTACGGGGAGACCCAGTACTTC. Amino acid sequence: CASSEQGRYGETQYF.

This chain links TRBV2 with TRBJ2-5; 11 positions match TRBD2. V lost 3 bases to trimming and J lost 1 base; unmatched junction nucleotides: 4. This CDR3 has 16 amino acids. The germline gives CDR1 SNHLY, CDR2 FYNNEI. The CDR3 nucleotides are TGTGCCAGCAGTGACCCGGGACTAGCGGTCCAAGAGACCCAGTACTTC. It is translated as CASSDPGLAVQETQYF. Supplemented by reference TRBV2 and TRBJ2-5, the full variable domain reads EPEVTQTPSHQVTQMGQEVILRCVPISNHLYFYWYRQILGQKVEFLVSFYNNEISEKSEIFDDQFSVERPDGSNFTLKIRSTKLEDSAMYFCASSDPGLAVQETQYFGPGTRLLVL.

The chain combines TRBV7-9 with TRBJ1-1; 8 bases agree with TRBD1. V trimming: 5 bases; J trimming: 4 bases; junction bases outside the gene matches: 9. Per the germline V gene, CDR1 is SEHNR and CDR2 is FQNEAQ (reference sequence). The CDR3 consists of 15 residues. The CDR3 protein is CASSPQPDRVTEAFF. Written as DNA, the CDR3 is TGTGCCAGCAGCCCACAACCGGACAGGGTCACTGAAGCTTTCTTT.

About this clone: The sample carries other DNA sequences with the same CDR3. The chain is built from TRBV7-6 and TRBJ1-2; D gene ambiguous. V lost 9 bases, J lost 5 bases, and 16 bases lay in between. Germline V gene sequence: CDR1 SGHVS, CDR2 FNYEAQ. This CDR3 contains 13 residues. CDR3 amino acids: CASSPAGVYGYTF. The CDR3 DNA sequence: TGTGCCAGTAGCCCCGCCGGGGTATATGGCTACACCTTC.